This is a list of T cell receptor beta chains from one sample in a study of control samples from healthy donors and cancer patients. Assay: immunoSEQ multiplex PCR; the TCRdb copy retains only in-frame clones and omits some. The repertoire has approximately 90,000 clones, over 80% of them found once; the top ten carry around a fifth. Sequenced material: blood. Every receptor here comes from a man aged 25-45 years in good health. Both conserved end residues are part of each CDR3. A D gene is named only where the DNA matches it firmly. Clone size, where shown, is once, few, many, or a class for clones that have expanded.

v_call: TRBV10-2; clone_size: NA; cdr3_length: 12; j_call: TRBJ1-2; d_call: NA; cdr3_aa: CATRVSNYGYTF; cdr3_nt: TGCGCCACCAGGGTTTCGAACTATGGCTACACCTTC
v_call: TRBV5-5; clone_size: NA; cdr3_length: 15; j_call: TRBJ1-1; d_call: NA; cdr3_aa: CASSFTHSSGTEAFF; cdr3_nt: TGTGCCAGCAGCTTTACTCACAGTAGCGGCACTGAAGCTTTCTTT
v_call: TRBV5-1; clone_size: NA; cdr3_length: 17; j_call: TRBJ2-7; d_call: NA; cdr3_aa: CASSRDPPRGETGEQYF; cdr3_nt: TGCGCCAGCAGCAGGGATCCGCCCAGGGGTGAAACGGGCGAGCAGTACTTC
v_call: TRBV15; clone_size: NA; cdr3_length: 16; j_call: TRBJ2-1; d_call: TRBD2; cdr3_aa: CATRDLAGSSYNEQFF; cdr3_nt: TGTGCCACCAGAGACCTAGCGGGTTCCTCCTACAATGAGCAGTTCTTC
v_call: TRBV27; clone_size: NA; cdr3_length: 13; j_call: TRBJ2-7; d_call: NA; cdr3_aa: CASSFSTGYEQYF; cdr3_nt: TGTGCCAGCAGTTTTTCGACTGGCTACGAGCAGTACTTC
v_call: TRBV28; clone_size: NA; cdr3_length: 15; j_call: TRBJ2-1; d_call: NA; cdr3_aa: CASTPPGERYNEQFF; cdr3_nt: TGTGCCAGCACCCCACCGGGGGAGAGGTACAATGAGCAGTTCTTC
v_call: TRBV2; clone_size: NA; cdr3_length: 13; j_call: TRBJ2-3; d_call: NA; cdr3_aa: CASSDTRWDTQYF; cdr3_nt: TGTGCCAGCAGCGACACGCGATGGGATACGCAGTATTTT
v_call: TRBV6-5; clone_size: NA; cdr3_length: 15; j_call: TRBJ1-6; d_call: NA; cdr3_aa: CASSPSKGRGSPLHF; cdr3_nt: TGTGCCAGCAGTCCCTCAAAGGGACGGGGATCACCCCTCCACTTT
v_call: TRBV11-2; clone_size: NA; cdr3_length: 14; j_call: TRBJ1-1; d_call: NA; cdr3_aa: CASSLISDKTEAFF; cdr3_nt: TGTGCCAGCAGCTTAATCTCGGATAAGACTGAAGCTTTCTTT
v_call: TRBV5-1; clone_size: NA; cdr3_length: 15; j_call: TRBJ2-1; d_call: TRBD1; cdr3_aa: CASSGGQSSYNEQFF; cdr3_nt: TGCGCCAGCAGCGGGGGACAGAGCTCCTACAATGAGCAGTTCTTC
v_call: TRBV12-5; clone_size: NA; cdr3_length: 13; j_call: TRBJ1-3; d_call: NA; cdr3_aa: CASGLSYGNTIYF; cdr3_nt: TGTGCTAGTGGTTTGTCTTATGGAAACACCATATATTTT
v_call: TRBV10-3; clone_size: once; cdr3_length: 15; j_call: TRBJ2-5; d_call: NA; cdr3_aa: CAISARDGGLETQYF; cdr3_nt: TGTGCCATCAGTGCTAGGGACGGGGGCCTTGAGACCCAGTACTTC
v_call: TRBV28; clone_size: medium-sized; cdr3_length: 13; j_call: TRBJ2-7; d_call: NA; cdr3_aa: CASSFAGSHEQYF; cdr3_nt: TGTGCCAGCAGTTTTGCAGGGTCACACGAGCAGTACTTC
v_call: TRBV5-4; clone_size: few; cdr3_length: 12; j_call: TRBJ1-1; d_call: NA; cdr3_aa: CASSLLDTEAFF; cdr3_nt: TGTGCCAGCAGCTTATTGGACACTGAAGCTTTCTTT
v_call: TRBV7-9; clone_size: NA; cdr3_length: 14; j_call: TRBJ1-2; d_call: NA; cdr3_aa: CASSLGGRQGGYTF; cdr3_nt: TGTGCCAGCAGCTTAGGAGGCCGCCAGGGAGGCTACACCTTC
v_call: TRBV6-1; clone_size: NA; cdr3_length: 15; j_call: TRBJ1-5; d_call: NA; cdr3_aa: CASSEMRDPYQPQHF; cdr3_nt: TGTGCCAGCAGTGAAATGAGGGACCCGTATCAGCCCCAGCATTTT
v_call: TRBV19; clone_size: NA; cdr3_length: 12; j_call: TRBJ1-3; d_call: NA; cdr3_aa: CASSAGVGTIYF; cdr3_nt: TGTGCCAGTAGTGCAGGGGTCGGCACCATATATTTT
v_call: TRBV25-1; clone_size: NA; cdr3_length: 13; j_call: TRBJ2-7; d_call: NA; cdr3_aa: CASSPDPLYEQYF; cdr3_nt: TGTGCCAGCAGTCCGGACCCTTTGTACGAGCAGTACTTC
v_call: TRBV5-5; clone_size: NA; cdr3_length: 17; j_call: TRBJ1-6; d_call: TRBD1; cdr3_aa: CASRRQGVSSYNSPLHF; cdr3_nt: TGTGCCAGCAGAAGACAGGGCGTCAGCTCCTATAATTCACCCCTCCACTTT
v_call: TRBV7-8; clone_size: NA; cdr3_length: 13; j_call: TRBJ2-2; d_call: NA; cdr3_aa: CASSPRNTGELFF; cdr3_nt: TGTGCCAGCAGCCCCCGGAACACCGGGGAGCTGTTTTTT
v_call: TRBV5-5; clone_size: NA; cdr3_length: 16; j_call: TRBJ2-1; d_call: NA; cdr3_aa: CASSLQSPLSYNEQFF; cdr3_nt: TGTGCCAGCAGCTTGCAGTCCCCCCTCTCCTACAATGAGCAGTTCTTC
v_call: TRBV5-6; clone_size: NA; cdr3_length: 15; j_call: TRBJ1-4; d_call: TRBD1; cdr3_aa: CASSLDRGLGEKLFF; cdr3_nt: TGTGCCAGCAGCCTGGACAGGGGGCTTGGAGAAAAACTGTTTTTT
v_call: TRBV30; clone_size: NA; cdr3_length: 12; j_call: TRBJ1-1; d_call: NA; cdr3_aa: CAWSVPGGGAFF; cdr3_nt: TGTGCCTGGAGTGTTCCGGGCGGGGGAGCTTTCTTT
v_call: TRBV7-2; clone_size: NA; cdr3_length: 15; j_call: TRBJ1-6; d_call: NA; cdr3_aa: CASSLVGGRDSPLHF; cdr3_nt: TGTGCCAGCAGCTTAGTGGGGGGTCGGGACTCACCCCTCCACTTT
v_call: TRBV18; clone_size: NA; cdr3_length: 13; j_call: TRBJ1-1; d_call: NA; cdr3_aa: CASFPGGDTEAFF; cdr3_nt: TGTGCCAGCTTCCCAGGCGGGGACACTGAAGCTTTCTTT
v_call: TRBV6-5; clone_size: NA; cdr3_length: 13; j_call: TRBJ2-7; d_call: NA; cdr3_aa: CASRRPSRYEQYF; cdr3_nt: TGTGCCAGCAGGCGACCGAGTCGCTACGAGCAGTACTTC
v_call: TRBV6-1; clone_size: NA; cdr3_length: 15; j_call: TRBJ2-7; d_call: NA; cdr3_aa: CASSEGPGDRYEQYF; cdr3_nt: TGTGCCAGCAGTGAAGGACCGGGAGATCGATACGAGCAGTACTTC
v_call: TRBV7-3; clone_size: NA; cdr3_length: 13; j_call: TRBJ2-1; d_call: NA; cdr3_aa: CASSFEQGREQFF; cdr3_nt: TGTGCCAGCAGTTTTGAACAGGGCCGCGAGCAGTTCTTC
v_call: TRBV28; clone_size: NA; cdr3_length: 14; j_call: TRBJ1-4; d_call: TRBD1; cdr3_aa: CASSLLGTDEKLFF; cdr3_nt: TGTGCCAGCAGTTTACTGGGGACAGATGAAAAACTGTTTTTT
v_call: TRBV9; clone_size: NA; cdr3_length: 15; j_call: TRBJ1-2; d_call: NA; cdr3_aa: CASSVETGTNYGYTF; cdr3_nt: TGTGCCAGCAGCGTAGAAACAGGAACTAACTATGGCTACACCTTC
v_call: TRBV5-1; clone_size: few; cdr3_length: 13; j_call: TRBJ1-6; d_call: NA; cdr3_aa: CASSPTGNSPLHF; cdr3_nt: TGCGCCAGCAGCCCGACGGGGAATTCACCCCTCCACTTT
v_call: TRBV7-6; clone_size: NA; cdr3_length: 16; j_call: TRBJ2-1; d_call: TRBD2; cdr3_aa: CASSVRGGASYNEQFF; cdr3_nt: TGTGCCAGCAGCGTCCGCGGGGGGGCCTCCTACAATGAGCAGTTCTTC
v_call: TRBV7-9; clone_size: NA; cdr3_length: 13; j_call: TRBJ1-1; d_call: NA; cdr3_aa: CASSLRRDTEAFF; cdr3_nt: TGTGCCAGCAGCTTAAGGCGCGACACTGAAGCTTTCTTT
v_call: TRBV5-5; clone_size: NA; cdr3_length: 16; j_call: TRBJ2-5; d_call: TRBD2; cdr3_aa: CASSLTTGGGRETQYF; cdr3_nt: TGTGCCAGCAGCTTGACGACGGGCGGGGGGAGAGAGACCCAGTACTTC
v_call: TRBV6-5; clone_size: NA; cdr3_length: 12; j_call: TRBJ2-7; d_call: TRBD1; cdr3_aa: CATGQGAYEQYF; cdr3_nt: TGTGCCACTGGACAGGGGGCCTACGAGCAGTACTTC
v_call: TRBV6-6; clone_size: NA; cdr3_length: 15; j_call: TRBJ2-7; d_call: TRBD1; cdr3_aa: CASSYGGDRGYEQYF; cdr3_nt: TGTGCCAGCAGTTACGGGGGGGACAGGGGTTACGAGCAGTACTTC
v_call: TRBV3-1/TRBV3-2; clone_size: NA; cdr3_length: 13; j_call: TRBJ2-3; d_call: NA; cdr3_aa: CASSQGRTDTQYF; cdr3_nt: TGTGCCAGCAGCCAAGGCCGCACAGATACGCAGTATTTT
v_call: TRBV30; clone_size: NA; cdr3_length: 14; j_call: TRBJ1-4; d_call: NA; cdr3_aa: CAWSVGSTNEKLFF; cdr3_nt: TGTGCCTGGAGTGTAGGTTCAACTAATGAAAAACTGTTTTTT
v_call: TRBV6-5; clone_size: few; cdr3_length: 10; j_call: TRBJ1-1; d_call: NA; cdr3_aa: CASGSTEAFF; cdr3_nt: TGTGCCAGCGGGAGTACTGAAGCTTTCTTT
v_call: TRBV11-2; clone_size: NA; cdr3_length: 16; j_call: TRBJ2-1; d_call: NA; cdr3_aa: CASSLDPVGRGNEQFF; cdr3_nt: TGTGCCAGCAGCTTAGATCCAGTGGGTCGCGGCAATGAGCAGTTCTTC
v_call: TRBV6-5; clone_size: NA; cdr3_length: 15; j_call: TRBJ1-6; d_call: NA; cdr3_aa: CASGWGTGAESPLHF; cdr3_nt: TGTGCCAGCGGGTGGGGAACGGGCGCGGAGTCACCCCTCCACTTT
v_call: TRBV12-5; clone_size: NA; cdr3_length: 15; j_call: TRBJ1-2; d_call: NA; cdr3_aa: CASGLDWGSTGGYTF; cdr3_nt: TGTGCTAGTGGTTTGGATTGGGGTTCTACAGGTGGCTACACCTTC
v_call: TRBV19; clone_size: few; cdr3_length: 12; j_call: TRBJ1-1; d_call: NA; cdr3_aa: CASMWQNTEAFF; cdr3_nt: TGTGCCAGTATGTGGCAGAACACTGAAGCTTTCTTT
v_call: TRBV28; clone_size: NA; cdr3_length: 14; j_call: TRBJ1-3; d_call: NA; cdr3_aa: CASIAQGSGNTIYF; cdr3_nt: TGTGCCAGCATCGCCCAGGGCTCTGGAAACACCATATATTTT
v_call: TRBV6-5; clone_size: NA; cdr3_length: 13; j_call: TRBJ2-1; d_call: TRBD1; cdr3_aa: CASGTGGYNEQLF; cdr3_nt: TGTGCCAGCGGTACAGGGGGATACAATGAGCAGCTCTTC
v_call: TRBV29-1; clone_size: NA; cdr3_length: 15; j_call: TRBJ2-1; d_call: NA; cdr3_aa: CSVDPARLVYNEQFF; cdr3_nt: TGCAGCGTTGATCCGGCCAGATTGGTCTACAATGAGCAGTTCTTC
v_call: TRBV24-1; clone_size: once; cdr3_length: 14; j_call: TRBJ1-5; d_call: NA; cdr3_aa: CATSDPLSNQPQHF; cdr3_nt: TGTGCCACCAGTGATCCCCTTAGCAATCAGCCCCAGCATTTT
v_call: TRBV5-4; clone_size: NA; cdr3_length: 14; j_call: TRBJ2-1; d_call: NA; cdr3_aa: CASSLVGRNNEQFF; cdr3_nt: TGTGCCAGCAGCTTGGTGGGACGTAACAATGAGCAGTTCTTC
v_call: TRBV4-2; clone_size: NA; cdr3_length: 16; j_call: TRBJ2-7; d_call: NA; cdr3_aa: CASSQGGGGAPYEQYF; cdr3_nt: TGTGCCAGCAGCCAAGGGGGGGGCGGGGCCCCCTACGAGCAGTACTTC
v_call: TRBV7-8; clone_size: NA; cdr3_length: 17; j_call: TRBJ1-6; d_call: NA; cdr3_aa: CASSPRAGEMGNSPLHF; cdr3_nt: TGTGCCAGCAGCCCCCGTGCGGGGGAGATGGGGAATTCACCCCTCCACTTT